This T cell receptor (beta chain) was sequenced for a study of blood T cell repertoires in COVID-19. Here immunoSEQ multiplex PCR was the method, and the copy in TCRdb shows in-frame clones only, minus some. The table has fewer than 150,000 clones, 75% to 90% seen once. This clone showed up just once. The CDR3 is 20 amino acids. Germline V gives CDR1 SGHRS, CDR2 YFSETQ. Trimming took 0 bases from V and 8 from J; bases not matched to a gene: 18. This chain connects TRBV5-1 to TRBJ2-1; TRBD2 matches at 12 bases. The material sequenced was peripheral blood. The sequence was obtained from a woman in her 50s who had recovered from COVID-19. The CDR3 here is CASSLGSLARASGRGYEQFF. CDR3 nucleotide sequence: TGCGCCAGCAGCTTGGGCTCATTGGCCAGGGCTAGCGGGAGGGGTTATGAGCAGTTCTTC. Full variable domain (missing parts from reference TRBV5-1 and TRBJ2-1): KAGVTQTPRYLIKTRGQQVTLSCSPISGHRSVSWYQQTPGQGLQFLFEYFSETQRNKGNFPGRFSGRQFSNSRSEMNVSTLELGDSALYLCASSLGSLARASGRGYEQFFGPGTRLTVL.